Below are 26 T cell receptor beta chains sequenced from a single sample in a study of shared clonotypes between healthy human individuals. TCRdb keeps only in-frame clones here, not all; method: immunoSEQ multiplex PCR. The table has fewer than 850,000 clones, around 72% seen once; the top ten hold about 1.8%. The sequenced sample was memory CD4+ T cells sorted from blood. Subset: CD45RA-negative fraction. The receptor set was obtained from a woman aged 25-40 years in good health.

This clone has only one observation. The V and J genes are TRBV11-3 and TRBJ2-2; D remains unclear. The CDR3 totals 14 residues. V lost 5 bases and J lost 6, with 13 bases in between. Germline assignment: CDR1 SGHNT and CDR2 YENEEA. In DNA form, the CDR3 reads TGTGCCAGCAGCCTGGACGGGTCAGCCGGGGAGCTGTTTTTT. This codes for CASSLDGSAGELFF. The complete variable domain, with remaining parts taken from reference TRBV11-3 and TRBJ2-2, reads EAGVVQSPRYKIIEKKQPVAFWCNPISGHNTLYWYLQNLGQGPELLIRYENEEAVDDSQLPKDRFSAERLKGVDSTLKIQPAELGDSAVYLCASSLDGSAGELFFGEGSRLTVL.

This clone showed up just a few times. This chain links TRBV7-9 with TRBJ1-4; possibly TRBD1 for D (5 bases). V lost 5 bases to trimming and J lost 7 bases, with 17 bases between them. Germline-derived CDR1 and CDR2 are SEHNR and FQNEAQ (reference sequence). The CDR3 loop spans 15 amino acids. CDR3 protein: CASSRIEGRGEKLFF. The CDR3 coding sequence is TGTGCCAGCAGCCGGATTGAGGGAAGGGGTGAAAAACTGTTTTTT.

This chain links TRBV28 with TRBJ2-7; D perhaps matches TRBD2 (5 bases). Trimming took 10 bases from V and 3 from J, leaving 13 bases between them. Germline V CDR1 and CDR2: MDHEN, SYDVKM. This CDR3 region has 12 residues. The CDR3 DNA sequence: TGTGCCATTTCTGGAGCGGACTACGAGCAGTACTTC. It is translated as CAISGADYEQYF.

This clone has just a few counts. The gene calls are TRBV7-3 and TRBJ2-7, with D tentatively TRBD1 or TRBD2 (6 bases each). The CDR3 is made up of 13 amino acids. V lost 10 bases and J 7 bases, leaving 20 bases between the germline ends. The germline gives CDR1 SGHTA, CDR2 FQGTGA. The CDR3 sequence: CATSEGGGNEQYF. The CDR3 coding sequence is TGTGCCACTTCGGAGGGGGGAGGTAATGAGCAGTACTTC.

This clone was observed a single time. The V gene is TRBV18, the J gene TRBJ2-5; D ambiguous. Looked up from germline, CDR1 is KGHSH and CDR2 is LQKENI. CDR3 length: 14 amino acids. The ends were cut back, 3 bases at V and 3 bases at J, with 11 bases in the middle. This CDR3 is CASSPESGKETQYF. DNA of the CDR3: TGTGCCAGCTCACCGGAATCCGGAAAAGAGACCCAGTACTTC.

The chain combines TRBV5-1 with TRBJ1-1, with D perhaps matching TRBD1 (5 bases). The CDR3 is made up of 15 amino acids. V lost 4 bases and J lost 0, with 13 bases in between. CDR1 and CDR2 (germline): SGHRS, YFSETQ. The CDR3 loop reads CASSAAGLMNTEAFF. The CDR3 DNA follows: TGCGCCAGCAGCGCAGCAGGGTTAATGAACACTGAAGCTTTCTTT.

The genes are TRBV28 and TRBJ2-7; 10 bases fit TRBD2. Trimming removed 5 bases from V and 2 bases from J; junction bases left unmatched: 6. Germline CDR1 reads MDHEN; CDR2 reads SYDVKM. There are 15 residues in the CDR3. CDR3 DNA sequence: TGTGCCAGCAGTCCCCCGGGACTAGCGCCCTACGAGCAGTACTTC. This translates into CASSPPGLAPYEQYF. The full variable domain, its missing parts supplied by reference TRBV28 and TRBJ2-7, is DVKVTQSSRYLVKRTGEKVFLECVQDMDHENMFWYRQDPGLGLRLIYFSYDVKMKEKGDIPEGYSVSREKKERFSLILESASTNQTSMYLCASSPPGLAPYEQYFGPGTRLTVT.

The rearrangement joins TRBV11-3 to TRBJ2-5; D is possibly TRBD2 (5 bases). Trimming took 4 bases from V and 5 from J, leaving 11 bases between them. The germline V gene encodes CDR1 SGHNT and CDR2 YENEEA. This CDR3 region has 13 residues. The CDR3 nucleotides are TGTGCCAGCAGCTCCGGGATAAGGGAGACCCAGTACTTC. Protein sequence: CASSSGIRETQYF.

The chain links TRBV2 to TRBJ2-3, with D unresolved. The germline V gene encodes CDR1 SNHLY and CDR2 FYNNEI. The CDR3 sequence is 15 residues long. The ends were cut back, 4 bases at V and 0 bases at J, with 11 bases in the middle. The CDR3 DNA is TGTGCCAGCAGTGGAAACCTTTTAAGCACAGATACGCAGTATTTT. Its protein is CASSGNLLSTDTQYF.

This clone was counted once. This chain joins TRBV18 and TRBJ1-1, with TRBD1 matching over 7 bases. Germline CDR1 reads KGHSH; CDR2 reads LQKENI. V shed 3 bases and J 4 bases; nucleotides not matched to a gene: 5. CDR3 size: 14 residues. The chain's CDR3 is CASSPGQTSTEAFF. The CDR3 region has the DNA TGTGCCAGCTCACCGGGACAGACATCCACTGAAGCTTTCTTT.

CDR3 bases: TGTGCCAGCAGCTCAATTTATAGCAATCAGCCCCAGCATTTT. This translates into CASSSIYSNQPQHF. The chain carries TRBV9 and TRBJ1-5; D unclear. The CDR3 totals 14 residues. CDR1 is SGDLS, CDR2 YYNGEE, per germline. Trimming removed 4 bases at V and 0 bases at J, with 8 bases between.

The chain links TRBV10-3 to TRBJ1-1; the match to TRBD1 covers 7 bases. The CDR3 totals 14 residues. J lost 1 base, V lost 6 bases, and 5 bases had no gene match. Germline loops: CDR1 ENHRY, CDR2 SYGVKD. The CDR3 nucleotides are TGTGCCATCAGGGGACAGTATTCGAACACTGAAGCTTTCTTT. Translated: CAIRGQYSNTEAFF.

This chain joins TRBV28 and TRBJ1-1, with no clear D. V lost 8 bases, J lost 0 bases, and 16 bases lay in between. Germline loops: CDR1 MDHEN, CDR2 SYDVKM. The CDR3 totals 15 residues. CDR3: CASSNSRPMNTEAFF. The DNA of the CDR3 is TGTGCCAGCTCAAATTCCAGACCGATGAACACTGAAGCTTTCTTT.

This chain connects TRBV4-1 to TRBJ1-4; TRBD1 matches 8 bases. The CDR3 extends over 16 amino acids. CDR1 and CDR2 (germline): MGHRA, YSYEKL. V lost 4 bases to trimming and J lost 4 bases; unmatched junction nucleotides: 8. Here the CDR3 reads CASSRVQGAGNEKLFF. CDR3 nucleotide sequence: TGCGCCAGCAGCCGCGTCCAGGGGGCCGGTAATGAAAAACTGTTTTTT.

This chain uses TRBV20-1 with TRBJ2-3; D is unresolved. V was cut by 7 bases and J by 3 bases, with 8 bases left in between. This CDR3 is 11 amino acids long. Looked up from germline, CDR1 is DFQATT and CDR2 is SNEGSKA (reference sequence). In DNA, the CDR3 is TGCAGTGTAGCCCCGACAGATACGCAGTATTTT. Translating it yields CSVAPTDTQYF.

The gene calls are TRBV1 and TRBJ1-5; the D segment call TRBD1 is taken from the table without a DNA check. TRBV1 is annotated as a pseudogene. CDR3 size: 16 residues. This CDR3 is CTSSQLQGLSNQPQHF. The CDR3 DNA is TGCACCAGCAGCCAGCTCCAGGGGTTAAGCAATCAGCCCCAGCATTTT.

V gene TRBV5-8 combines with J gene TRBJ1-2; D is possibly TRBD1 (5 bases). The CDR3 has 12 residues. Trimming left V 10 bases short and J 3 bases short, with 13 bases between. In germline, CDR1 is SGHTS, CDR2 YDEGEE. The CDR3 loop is CAPPGVHYGYTF. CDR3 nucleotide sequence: TGTGCCCCGCCGGGGGTTCACTATGGCTACACCTTC.

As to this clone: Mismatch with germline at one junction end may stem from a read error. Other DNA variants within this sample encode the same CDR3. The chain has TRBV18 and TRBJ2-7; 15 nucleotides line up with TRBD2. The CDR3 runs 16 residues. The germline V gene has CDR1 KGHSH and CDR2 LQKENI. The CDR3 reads CASSPPGLAGGYEQYF. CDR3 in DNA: TGTGCCAGCTCTCCACCGGGACTAGCGGGAGGATACGAGCAGTACTTC. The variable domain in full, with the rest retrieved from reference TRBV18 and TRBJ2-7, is NAGVMQNPRHLVRRRGQEARLRCSPMKGHSHVYWYRQLPEEGLKFMVYLQKENIIDESGMPKERFSAEFPKEGPSILRIQQVVRGDSAAYFCASSPPGLAGGYEQYFGPGTRLTVT.

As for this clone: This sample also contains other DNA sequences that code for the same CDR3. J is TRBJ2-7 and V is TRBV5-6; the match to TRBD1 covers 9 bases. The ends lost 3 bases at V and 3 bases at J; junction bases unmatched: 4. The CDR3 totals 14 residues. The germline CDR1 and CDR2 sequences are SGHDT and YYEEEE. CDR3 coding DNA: TGTGCCAGCAGCTCCGGACAGGGGCTCTACGAGCAGTACTTC. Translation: CASSSGQGLYEQYF. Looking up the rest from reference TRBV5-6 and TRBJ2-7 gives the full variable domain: DAGVTQSPTHLIKTRGQQVTLRCSPKSGHDTVSWYQQALGQGPQFIFQYYEEEERQRGNFPDRFSGHQFPNYSSELNVNALLLGDSALYLCASSSGQGLYEQYFGPGTRLTVT.

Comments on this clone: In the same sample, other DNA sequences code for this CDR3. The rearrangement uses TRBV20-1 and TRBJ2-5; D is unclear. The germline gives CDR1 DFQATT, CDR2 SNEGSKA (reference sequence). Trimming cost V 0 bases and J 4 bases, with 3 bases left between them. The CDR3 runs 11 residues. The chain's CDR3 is CSARDIETQYF. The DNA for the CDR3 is TGCAGTGCTAGAGACATAGAGACCCAGTACTTC.

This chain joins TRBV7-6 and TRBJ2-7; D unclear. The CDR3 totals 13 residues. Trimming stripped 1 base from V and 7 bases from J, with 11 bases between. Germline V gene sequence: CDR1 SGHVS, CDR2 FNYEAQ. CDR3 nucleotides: TGTGCCAGCAGCTTAGTTGGGGATCAAGAGCAGTACTTC. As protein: CASSLVGDQEQYF.

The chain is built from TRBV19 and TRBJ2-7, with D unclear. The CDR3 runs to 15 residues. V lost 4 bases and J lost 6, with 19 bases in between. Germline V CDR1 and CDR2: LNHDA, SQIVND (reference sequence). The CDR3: CASSRALNTGSEQYF. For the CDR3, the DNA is TGTGCCAGTAGTAGGGCCTTGAACACCGGTTCCGAGCAGTACTTC.

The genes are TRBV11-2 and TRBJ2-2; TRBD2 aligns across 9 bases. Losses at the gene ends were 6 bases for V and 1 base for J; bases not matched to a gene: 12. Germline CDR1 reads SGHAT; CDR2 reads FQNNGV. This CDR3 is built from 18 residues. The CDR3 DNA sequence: TGTGCCAGCAGGACCCCCTTGGGACTAGCTGGGAACACCGGGGAGCTGTTTTTT. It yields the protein CASRTPLGLAGNTGELFF.

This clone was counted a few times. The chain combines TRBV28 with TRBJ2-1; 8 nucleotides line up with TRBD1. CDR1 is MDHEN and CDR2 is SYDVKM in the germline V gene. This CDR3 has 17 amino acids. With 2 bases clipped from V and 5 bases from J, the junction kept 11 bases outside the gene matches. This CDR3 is CASSLPLRTGQNNEQFF. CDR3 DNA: TGTGCCAGCAGTTTACCCCTCCGGACAGGGCAGAACAATGAGCAGTTCTTC.

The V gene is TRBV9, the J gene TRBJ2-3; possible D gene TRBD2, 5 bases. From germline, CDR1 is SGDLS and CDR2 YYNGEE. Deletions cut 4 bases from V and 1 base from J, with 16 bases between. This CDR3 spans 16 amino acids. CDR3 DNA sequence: TGTGCCAGCAGCTTCCGTAGCGAGACCCGCACAGATACGCAGTATTTT. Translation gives CASSFRSETRTDTQYF.

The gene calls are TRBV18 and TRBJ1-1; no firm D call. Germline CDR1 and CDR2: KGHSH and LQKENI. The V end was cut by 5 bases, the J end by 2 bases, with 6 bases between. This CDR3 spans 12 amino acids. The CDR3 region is CASSTTNTEAFF. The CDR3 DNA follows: TGTGCCAGCTCAACGACTAACACTGAAGCTTTCTTT. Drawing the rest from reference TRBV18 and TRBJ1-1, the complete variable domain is NAGVMQNPRHLVRRRGQEARLRCSPMKGHSHVYWYRQLPEEGLKFMVYLQKENIIDESGMPKERFSAEFPKEGPSILRIQQVVRGDSAAYFCASSTTNTEAFFGQGTRLTVV.